A single sample is the source of the 22 T cell receptor beta chains below, sequenced in a study of cytomegalovirus exposure and HLA in healthy donors (TCRdb year 2017). Library generation was performed with the immunoSEQ multiplex PCR assay. The multiplex PCR relied on a mix of 60 forward primers for TCR Vbeta segments and 13 reverse primers for TCR Jbeta segments. Entries here come from immuneACCESS through TCRdb and include only in-frame sequences with V and J called. Some clones fail to appear in such tables; in the studies checked, an unresolved V gene covers under half of the shortfall, and the cause of the remainder is unknown. This sample has 100,000 or so clones in its table, and nearly 80% of those were observed once. Jointly, the top ten make up under 1.5% of the sample. Sequenced material: PBMCs. The receptors originated from a young man in good health and CMV-seronegative.

CDR3 in amino acids: CASSIRDRGPSGYTF. The DNA of the CDR3 is TGTGCCAGCAGCATTCGGGACAGGGGGCCGAGTGGCTACACCTTC. This chain connects TRBV9 to TRBJ1-2, with 12 bases fitting TRBD1. V lost 4 bases, J lost 7 bases, and 8 bases stayed unmatched. The CDR3 totals 15 residues. Germline V lookup: CDR1 SGDLS, CDR2 YYNGEE.

This chain joins TRBV27 and TRBJ2-1, with D perhaps matching TRBD2 (7 bases). In germline, CDR1 is MNHEY, CDR2 SMNVEV (reference sequence). Trimming stripped 2 bases from V and 9 bases from J, with 14 bases between. This CDR3 contains 14 residues. The CDR3 sequence is CASSLVGGLVEQFF. The CDR3 coding sequence is TGTGCCAGCAGTTTAGTGGGGGGGCTTGTTGAGCAGTTCTTC.

This chain links TRBV5-1 with TRBJ1-1; 8 positions match TRBD1. The J segment lost 3 bases and the V segment lost 4 bases, leaving 8 bases of the junction unmatched. Germline V gives CDR1 SGHRS, CDR2 YFSETQ. CDR3 length: 15 residues. The CDR3 reads CASSGQGAGDTEAFF. For the CDR3, the DNA is TGCGCCAGCAGCGGGCAGGGGGCTGGGGACACTGAAGCTTTCTTT. The whole variable domain, remainder taken from reference TRBV5-1 and TRBJ1-1, is KAGVTQTPRYLIKTRGQQVTLSCSPISGHRSVSWYQQTPGQGLQFLFEYFSETQRNKGNFPGRFSGRQFSNSRSEMNVSTLELGDSALYLCASSGQGAGDTEAFFGQGTRLTVV.

V gene TRBV6-1 combines with J gene TRBJ2-1, with D tentatively TRBD1 (5 bases). Germline lookup yields CDR1 MNHNS and CDR2 SASEGT. Deletions cut 2 bases from V and 4 bases from J, with 12 bases between. This CDR3 is 15 amino acids long. The CDR3: CASSEQRQIYNEQFF. The CDR3 DNA reads TGTGCCAGCAGTGAACAGAGACAGATATACAATGAGCAGTTCTTC.

The CDR3 reads CASSLEVSGMKAEAFF. The CDR3 DNA reads as TGTGCCAGCAGCTTGGAGGTTTCAGGGATGAAAGCTGAAGCTTTCTTT. The V call is TRBV5-4, the J call TRBJ1-1, with D maybe TRBD1 (5 bases). This CDR3 has 16 residues. Trimming shortened V by 0 bases and J by 6 bases, and 18 bases separated the two germline ends. Germline V gene sequence: CDR1 SGHNT, CDR2 YYREEE (reference sequence).

The count of this clone is one. CDR3 protein: CASSPMTVSSYEQYF. CDR3 nucleotides: TGCGCCAGCAGCCCGATGACAGTTAGTAGCTACGAGCAGTACTTC. The V gene is TRBV5-1, the J gene TRBJ2-7; tentative D call: TRBD1 (5 bases). V lost 4 bases and J lost 3, with 17 bases in between. The CDR3 extends over 15 amino acids. In germline, CDR1 is SGHRS, CDR2 YFSETQ.

The J gene is TRBJ1-4, the V gene TRBV6-1; 8 nucleotides match TRBD1. The CDR3 covers 14 residues. Germline CDR1 and CDR2: MNHNS and SASEGT. V lost 9 bases, J lost 7 bases, and 10 bases stayed unmatched. This CDR3 reads CASSLGTGLEKLFF. As DNA, the CDR3 is TGTGCCAGTTCGCTAGGGACAGGCCTTGAAAAACTGTTTTTT.

The chain carries TRBV2 and TRBJ2-3, with a possible D match to TRBD1 (6 bases). Germline V CDR1 and CDR2: SNHLY, FYNNEI. CDR3 length equals 14 residues. V shed 10 bases and J shed 0 bases, with 14 bases lying between them. The CDR3 nucleotides are TGTGCCACTTACAGGGACACTAGCACAGATACGCAGTATTTT. This codes for CATYRDTSTDTQYF.

Notes on this clone: The same CDR3 also results from other DNA sequences found in this sample. The V and J genes are TRBV15 and TRBJ2-7; 13 bases are shared with TRBD2. Germline assignment: CDR1 LNHNV and CDR2 YYDKDF (reference sequence). CDR3 length equals 17 residues. V lost 9 bases and J lost 1; bases outside the gene matches: 12. This chain's CDR3 is CATGRLGLAGRSYEQYF. In DNA, the CDR3 is TGTGCCACGGGGCGGTTGGGACTAGCGGGGAGGTCCTACGAGCAGTACTTC.

The rearrangement joins TRBV6-6 to TRBJ1-2; D is unresolved. Germline lookup yields CDR1 MNHNY and CDR2 SVGAGI (reference sequence). Trimming shortened V by 6 bases and J by 4 bases, and 9 bases separated the two germline ends. There are 12 residues in the CDR3. The CDR3 coding sequence is TGTGCCAGCAGAACCGACTCCTATGGCTACACCTTC. Translating it yields CASRTDSYGYTF.

Comments on this clone: The junction differs from germline at one of its ends, possibly a read error. The genes are TRBV7-9 and TRBJ2-7; 7 positions match TRBD1. There are 13 residues in the CDR3. Germline values: CDR1 SEHNR, CDR2 FQNEAQ (reference sequence). DNA for the CDR3: TGTGCCAGCATCTTAGACAGGGTCCACGAGCAGTACTTC. It is translated as CASILDRVHEQYF.

The chain couples TRBV28 to TRBJ2-5, with D perhaps TRBD1 (8 bases). Per the germline V gene, CDR1 is MDHEN and CDR2 is SYDVKM. The V gene lost 5 bases and the J gene lost 5 bases, with 15 bases spanning the gap. This CDR3 region has 14 residues. CDR3 loop: CASSPGQGGETQYF. In DNA, the CDR3 is TGTGCCAGCAGTCCAGGACAGGGAGGGGAGACCCAGTACTTC.

The gene calls are TRBV4-3 and TRBJ2-7; 9 nucleotides line up with TRBD2. The germline CDR1 and CDR2 sequences are LGHNA and YSLEER. The CDR3 consists of 22 residues. The junction had 30 bases not matched to a gene; V was cut back by 6 bases and J by 3 bases. The CDR3 DNA sequence: TGCGCCAGCAGGCGAAAGACTAGCGGTTTTTTCCCCCCGATCGACCCCGACTACGAGCAGTACTTC. Translation gives CASRRKTSGFFPPIDPDYEQYF.

In its sample, this clone was seen a few times. The chain uses TRBV4-2 and TRBJ1-2, with 7 bases identical to TRBD1. Germline CDR1 and CDR2: LGHNA and YNFKEQ. Germline trimming cut 6 bases from V and 3 bases from J; bases unmatched to any gene: 7. The CDR3 is made up of 14 amino acids. CDR3 nucleotides: TGTGCCAGCAGATCAGGGGGTTCGGACTATGGCTACACCTTC. As protein: CASRSGGSDYGYTF.

This chain connects TRBV7-2 to TRBJ1-1, with unresolved D. Germline V gives CDR1 SGHTA, CDR2 FQGNSA. The CDR3 consists of 13 residues. The V gene lost 7 bases and the J gene lost 0 bases, with 9 bases spanning the gap. The DNA for the CDR3 is TGTGCCAGCACCGAGATCATGAACACTGAAGCTTTCTTT. It yields the protein CASTEIMNTEAFF. Full variable domain (remainder filled in from reference TRBV7-2 and TRBJ1-1): GAGVSQSPSNKVTEKGKDVELRCDPISGHTALYWYRQSLGQGLEFLIYFQGNSAPDKSGLPSDRFSAERTGGSVSTLTIQRTQQEDSAVYLCASTEIMNTEAFFGQGTRLTVV.

The chain carries TRBV9 and TRBJ2-5; tentative D call: TRBD1 (5 bases). This CDR3 is built from 16 residues. Trimming stripped 0 bases from V and 2 bases from J, with 14 bases between. Germline lookup yields CDR1 SGDLS and CDR2 YYNGEE. The CDR3 protein is CASSVGPGKRQETQYF. CDR3 sequence (DNA): TGTGCCAGCAGCGTAGGTCCAGGGAAGAGGCAAGAGACCCAGTACTTC.

This chain joins TRBV9 and TRBJ2-1; 7 nucleotides match TRBD2. The CDR3 has 16 amino acids. V gave up 4 bases and J gave up 9 bases; unmatched junction bases: 16. CDR1 and CDR2 from the germline V gene are SGDLS and YYNGEE. The CDR3 spells CASSPRFLGRAAEQFF. In DNA form, the CDR3 reads TGTGCCAGCAGCCCTCGTTTTCTGGGGAGGGCCGCTGAGCAGTTCTTC.

The chain couples TRBV5-1 to TRBJ2-3; 14 bases agree with TRBD2. The V segment lost 3 bases and the J segment 0 bases; nucleotides outside the gene matches: 9. This CDR3 region has 19 residues. CDR1 is SGHRS, CDR2 YFSETQ, per germline. CDR3 protein: CASSSGLAGAHVSTDTQYF. In nucleotides, the CDR3 is TGCGCCAGCAGCTCGGGACTAGCGGGGGCCCACGTAAGCACAGATACGCAGTATTTT.

The chain uses TRBV4-2 and TRBJ1-4; TRBD1 matches 10 bases. Unmatched junction bases numbered 9, after V lost 3 bases and J lost 8 bases. In germline, CDR1 is LGHNA, CDR2 YNFKEQ. The CDR3 spans 16 residues. In DNA form, the CDR3 reads TGTGCCAGCAGCCAGGGACAGGGGACGTCTGCCGAAAAACTGTTTTTT. Amino acid sequence: CASSQGQGTSAEKLFF.

The rearrangement links TRBV5-4 to TRBJ1-2; 9 bases match TRBD1. Trimming at V came to 4 bases and at J to 5 bases, leaving 3 bases not matched to a gene. CDR3 length: 13 amino acids. Germline CDR1 SGHNT, CDR2 YYREEE (reference sequence). The CDR3 spells CASSRGQGYGYTF. The CDR3 nucleotides read TGTGCCAGCAGCCGAGGACAGGGGTATGGCTACACCTTC. The entire variable domain, with the rest obtained from reference TRBV5-4 and TRBJ1-2, is as follows: ETGVTQSPTHLIKTRGQQVTLRCSSQSGHNTVSWYQQALGQGPQFIFQYYREEENGRGNFPPRFSGLQFPNYSSELNVNALELDDSALYLCASSRGQGYGYTFGSGTRLTVV.

J is TRBJ2-7 and V is TRBV29-1, with TRBD1 as a possible D gene (7 bases). V was pared by 1 base and J by 3 bases, with 10 bases between. CDR1 and CDR2 from the germline V gene are SQVTM and ANQGSEA. This CDR3 is 13 amino acids long. CDR3 in DNA: TGCAGCGTTGAAGGTCAGGGGGGCTACGAGCAGTACTTC. Protein product: CSVEGQGGYEQYF.

This rearrangement joins TRBV10-1 to TRBJ2-3, with D unclear. Germline loops: CDR1 WNHNN, CDR2 SYGVQD (reference sequence). This CDR3 has 16 residues. V was pared by 0 bases and J by 2 bases, with 12 bases between. For the CDR3, the DNA is TGCGCCAGCAGTGAGTCGATTGTCAGTACCACAGATACGCAGTATTTT. As protein: CASSESIVSTTDTQYF.